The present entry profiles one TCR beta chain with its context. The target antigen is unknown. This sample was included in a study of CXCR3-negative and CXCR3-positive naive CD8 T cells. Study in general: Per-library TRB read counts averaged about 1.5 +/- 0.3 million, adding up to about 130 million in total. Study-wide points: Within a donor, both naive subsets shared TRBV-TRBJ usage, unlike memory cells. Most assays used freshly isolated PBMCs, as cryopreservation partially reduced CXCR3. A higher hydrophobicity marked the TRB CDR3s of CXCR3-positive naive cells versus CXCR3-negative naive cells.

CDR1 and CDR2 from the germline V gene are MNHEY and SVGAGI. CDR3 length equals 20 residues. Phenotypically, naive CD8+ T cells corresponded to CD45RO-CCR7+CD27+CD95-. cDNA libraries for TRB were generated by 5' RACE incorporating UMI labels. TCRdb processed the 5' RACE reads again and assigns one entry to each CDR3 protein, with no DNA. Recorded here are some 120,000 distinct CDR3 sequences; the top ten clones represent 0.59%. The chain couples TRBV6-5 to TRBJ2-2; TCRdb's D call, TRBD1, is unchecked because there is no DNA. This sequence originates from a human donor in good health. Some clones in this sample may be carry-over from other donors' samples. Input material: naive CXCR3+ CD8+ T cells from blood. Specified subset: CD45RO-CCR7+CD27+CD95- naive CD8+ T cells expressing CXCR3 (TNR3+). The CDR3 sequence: CARLVDRVERVRVDTGELFF.